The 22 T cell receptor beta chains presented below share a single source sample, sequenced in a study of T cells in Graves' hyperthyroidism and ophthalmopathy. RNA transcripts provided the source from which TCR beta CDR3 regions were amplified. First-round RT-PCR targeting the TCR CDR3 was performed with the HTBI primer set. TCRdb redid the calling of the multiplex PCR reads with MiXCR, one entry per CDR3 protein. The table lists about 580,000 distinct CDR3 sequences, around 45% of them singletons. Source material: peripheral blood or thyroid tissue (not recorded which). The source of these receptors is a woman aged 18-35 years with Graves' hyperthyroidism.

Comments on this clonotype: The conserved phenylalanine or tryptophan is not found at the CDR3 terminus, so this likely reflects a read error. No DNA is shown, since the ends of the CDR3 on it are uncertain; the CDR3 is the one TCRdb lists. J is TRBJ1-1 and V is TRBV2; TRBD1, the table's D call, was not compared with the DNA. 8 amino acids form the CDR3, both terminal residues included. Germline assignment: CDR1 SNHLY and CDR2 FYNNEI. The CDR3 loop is CASSEYTG.

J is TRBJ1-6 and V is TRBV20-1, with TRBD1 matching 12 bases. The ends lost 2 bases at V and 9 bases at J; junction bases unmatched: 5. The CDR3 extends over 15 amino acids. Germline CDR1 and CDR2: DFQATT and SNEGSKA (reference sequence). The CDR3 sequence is CSARPGQGASSPLHF. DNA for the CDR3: TGCAGTGCTAGACCGGGACAGGGGGCGAGTTCACCCCTCCACTTT.

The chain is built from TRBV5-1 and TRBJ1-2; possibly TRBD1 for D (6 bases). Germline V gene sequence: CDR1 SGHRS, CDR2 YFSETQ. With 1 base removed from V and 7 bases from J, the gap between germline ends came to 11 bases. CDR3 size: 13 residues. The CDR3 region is CASSLTAGAGYTF. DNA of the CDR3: TGCGCCAGCAGCTTGACGGCAGGGGCTGGCTACACCTTC.

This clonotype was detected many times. The CDR3 sequence: CASSRAWDEKLFF. DNA for the CDR3: TGCGCCAGCAGCCGGGCTTGGGATGAAAAACTGTTTTTT. The chain employs TRBV5-1 and TRBJ1-4; D call uncertain. This CDR3 spans 13 amino acids. Germline loops: CDR1 SGHRS, CDR2 YFSETQ. V shed 4 bases and J shed 6 bases, with 10 bases lying between them.

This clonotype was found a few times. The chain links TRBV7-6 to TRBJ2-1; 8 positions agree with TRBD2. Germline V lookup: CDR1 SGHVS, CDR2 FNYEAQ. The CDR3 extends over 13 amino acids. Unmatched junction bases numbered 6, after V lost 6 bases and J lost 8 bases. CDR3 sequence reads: CASSFSGTYEQFF. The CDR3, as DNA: TGTGCCAGCAGTTTTAGCGGGACGTATGAGCAGTTCTTC.

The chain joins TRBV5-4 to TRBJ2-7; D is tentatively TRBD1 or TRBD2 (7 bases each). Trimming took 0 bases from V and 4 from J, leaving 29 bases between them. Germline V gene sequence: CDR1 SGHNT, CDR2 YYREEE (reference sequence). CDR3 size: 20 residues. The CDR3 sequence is CASSLAGGRQPGQLKYEQYF. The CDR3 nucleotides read TGTGCCAGCAGCTTGGCGGGGGGCAGGCAACCGGGACAGCTGAAATACGAGCAGTACTTC.

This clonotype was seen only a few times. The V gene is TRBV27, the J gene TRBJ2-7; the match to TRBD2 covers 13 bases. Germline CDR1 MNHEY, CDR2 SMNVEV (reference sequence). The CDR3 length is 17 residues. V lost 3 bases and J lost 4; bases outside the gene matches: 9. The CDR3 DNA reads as TGTGCCAGCAGTTTCTCTCCCTTACTAGCGGGAGGGTACGAGCAGTACTTC. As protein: CASSFSPLLAGGYEQYF.

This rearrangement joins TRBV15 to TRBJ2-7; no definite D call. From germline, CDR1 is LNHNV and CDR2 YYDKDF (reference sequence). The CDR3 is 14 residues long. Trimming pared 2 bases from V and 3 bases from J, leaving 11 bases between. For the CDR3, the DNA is TGTGCCACCAGCAGATTGGGGTTTGGCTACGAGCAGTACTTC. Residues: CATSRLGFGYEQYF.

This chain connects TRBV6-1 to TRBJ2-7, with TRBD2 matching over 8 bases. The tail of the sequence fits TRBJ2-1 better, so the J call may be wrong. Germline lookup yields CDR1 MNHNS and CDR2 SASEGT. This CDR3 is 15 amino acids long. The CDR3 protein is CASRGLREGDNEQFF. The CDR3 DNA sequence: TGTGCCAGCAGAGGGCTTCGGGAGGGAGACAATGAGCAGTTCTTC.

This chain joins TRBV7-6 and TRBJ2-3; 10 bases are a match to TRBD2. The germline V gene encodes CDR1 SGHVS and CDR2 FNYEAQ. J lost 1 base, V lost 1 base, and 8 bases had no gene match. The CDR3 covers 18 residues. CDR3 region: CASSLVLAGVGGTDTQYF. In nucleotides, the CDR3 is TGTGCCAGCAGCTTAGTTCTAGCGGGAGTTGGAGGCACAGATACGCAGTATTTT. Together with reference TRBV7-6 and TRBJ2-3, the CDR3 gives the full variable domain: GAGVSQSPRYKVTKRGQDVALRCDPISGHVSLYWYRQALGQGPEFLTYFNYEAQQDKSGLPNDRFSAERPEGSISTLTIQRTEQRDSAMYRCASSLVLAGVGGTDTQYFGPGTRLTVL.

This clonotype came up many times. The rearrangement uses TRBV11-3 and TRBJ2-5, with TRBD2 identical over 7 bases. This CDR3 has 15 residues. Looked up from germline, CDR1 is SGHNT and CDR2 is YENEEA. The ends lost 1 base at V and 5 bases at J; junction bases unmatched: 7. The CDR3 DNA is TGTGCCAGCAGCTTAGTCGCTAGCGGAGCGGAGACCCAGTACTTC. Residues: CASSLVASGAETQYF.

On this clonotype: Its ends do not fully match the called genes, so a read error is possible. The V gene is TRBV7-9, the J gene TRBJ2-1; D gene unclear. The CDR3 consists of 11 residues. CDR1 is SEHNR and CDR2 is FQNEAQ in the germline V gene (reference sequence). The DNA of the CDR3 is TGTGCCAGCACCCTTTACAATGAGCAGCTCTTC. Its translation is CASTLYNEQLF. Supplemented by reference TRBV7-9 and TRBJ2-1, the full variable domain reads DTGVSQNPRHKITKRGQNVTFRCDPISEHNRLYWYRQTLGQGPEFLTYFQNEAQLEKSRLLSDRFSAERPKGSFSTLEIQRTEQGDSAMYLCASTLYNEQLFGPGTRLTVL.

The CDR3 sequence is CSASSPGQHQPQHF. The CDR3 coding sequence is TGCAGTGCCAGCTCACCGGGACAGCATCAGCCCCAGCATTTT. The chain has TRBV20-1 and TRBJ1-5; 7 positions match TRBD1. This CDR3 is built from 14 residues. The V gene's germline CDR1 is DFQATT and CDR2 SNEGSKA (reference sequence). Trimming cost V 6 bases and J 5 bases; bases outside gene matches: 10.

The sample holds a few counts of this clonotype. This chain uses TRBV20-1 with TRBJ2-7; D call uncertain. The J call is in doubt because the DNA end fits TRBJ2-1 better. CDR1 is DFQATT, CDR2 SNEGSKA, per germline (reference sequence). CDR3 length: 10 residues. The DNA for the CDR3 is TGCAGTGCTAGAGAGGATGAGCAGTTCTTC. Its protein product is CSAREDEQFF.

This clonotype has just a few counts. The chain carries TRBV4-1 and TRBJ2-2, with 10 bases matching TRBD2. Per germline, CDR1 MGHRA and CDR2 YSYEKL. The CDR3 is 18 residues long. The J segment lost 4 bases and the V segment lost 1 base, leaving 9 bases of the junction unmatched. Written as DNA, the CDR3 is TGCGCCAGCAGCCAAGTCGGAGCGGGAGGGCCGGGCACCGGGGAGCTGTTTTTT. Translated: CASSQVGAGGPGTGELFF.

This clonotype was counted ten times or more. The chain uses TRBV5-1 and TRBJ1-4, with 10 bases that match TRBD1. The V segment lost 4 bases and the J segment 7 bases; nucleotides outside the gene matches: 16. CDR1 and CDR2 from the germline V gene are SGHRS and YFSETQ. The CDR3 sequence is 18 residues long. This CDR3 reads CASSTAVRQGASGEKLFF. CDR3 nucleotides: TGCGCCAGCAGCACAGCGGTCAGACAGGGGGCGTCTGGTGAAAAACTGTTTTTT.

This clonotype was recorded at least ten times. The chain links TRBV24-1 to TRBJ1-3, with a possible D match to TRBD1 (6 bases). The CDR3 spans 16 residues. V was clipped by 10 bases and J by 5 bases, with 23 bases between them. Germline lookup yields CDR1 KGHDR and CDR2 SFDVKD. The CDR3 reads CATLVATGTSRNTIYF. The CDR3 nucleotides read TGTGCCACTCTGGTGGCAACAGGGACTTCTAGAAACACCATATATTTT.

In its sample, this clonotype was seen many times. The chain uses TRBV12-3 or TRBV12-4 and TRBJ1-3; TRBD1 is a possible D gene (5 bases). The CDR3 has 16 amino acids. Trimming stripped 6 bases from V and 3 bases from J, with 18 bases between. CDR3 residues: CASREGIGGFGNTIYF. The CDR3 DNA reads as TGTGCCAGCAGGGAGGGGATAGGTGGCTTTGGAAACACCATATATTTT.

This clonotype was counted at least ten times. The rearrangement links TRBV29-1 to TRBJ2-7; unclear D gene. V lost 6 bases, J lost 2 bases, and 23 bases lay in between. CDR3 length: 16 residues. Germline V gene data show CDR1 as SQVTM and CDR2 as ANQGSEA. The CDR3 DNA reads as TGCAGCGTCAAGTGGTCCCTACCTGGCGGCCCCTACGAGCAGTACTTC. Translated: CSVKWSLPGGPYEQYF.

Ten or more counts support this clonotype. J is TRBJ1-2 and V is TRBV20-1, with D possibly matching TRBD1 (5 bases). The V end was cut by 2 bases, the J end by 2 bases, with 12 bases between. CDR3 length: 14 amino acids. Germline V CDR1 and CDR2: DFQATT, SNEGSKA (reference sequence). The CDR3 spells CSARNPTVNYGYTF. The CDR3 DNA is TGCAGTGCTAGAAACCCGACAGTAAACTATGGCTACACCTTC.

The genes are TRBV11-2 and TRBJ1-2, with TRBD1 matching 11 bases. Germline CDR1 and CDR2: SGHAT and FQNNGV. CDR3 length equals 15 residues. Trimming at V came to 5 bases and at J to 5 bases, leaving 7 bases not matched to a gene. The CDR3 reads CASSMQGQGVYGYTF. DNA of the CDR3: TGTGCCAGCAGCATGCAGGGACAGGGGGTTTATGGCTACACCTTC.

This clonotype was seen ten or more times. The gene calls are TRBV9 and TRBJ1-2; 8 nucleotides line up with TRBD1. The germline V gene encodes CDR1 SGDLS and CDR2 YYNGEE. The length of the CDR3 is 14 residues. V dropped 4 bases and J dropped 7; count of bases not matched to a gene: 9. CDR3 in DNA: TGTGCCAGCAGCAGCGCGACAGGGGTAGGTGGCTACACCTTC. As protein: CASSSATGVGGYTF.